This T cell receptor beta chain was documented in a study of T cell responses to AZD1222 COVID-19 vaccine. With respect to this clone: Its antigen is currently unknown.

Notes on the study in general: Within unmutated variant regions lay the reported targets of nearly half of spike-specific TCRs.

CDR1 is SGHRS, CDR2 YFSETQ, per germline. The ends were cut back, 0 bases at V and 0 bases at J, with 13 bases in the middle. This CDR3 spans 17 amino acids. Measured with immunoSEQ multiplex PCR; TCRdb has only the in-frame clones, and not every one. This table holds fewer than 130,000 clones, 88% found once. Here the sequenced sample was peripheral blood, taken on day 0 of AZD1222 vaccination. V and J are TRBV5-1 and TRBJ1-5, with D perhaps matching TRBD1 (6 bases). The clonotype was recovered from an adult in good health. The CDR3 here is CASSLEPGTHSNQPQHF. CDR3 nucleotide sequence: TGCGCCAGCAGCTTGGAACCCGGGACACATAGCAATCAGCCCCAGCATTTT.